Below, 8 T cell receptor beta chains from the same sample are listed, as sequenced in a study of identical twins. In TCRdb, the 5' RACE reads were re-called with MiXCR into one record per CDR3 protein. This sample carries 300,000 to 400,000 distinct CDR3 sequences, approximately 13% of them seen once, and the ten largest clones take roughly 7.8%. This sample was shared with a second study, whose subject was yellow fever vaccine responses in identical twins.

The sample comprised CD8+ T cells sorted from blood. The origin of the receptors is a woman aged 18-29 years in good health.

This clonotype was seen a few times. The gene calls are TRBV7-6 and TRBJ2-1, with D perhaps matching TRBD2 (6 bases). V dropped 1 base and J dropped 8 bases, with 21 bases sitting between them. Germline CDR1 SGHVS, CDR2 FNYEAQ. This CDR3 has 17 residues. CDR3 amino acids: CASSLEAGSGGLDEQFF. The CDR3 DNA is TGTGCCAGCAGCTTAGAAGCAGGTAGCGGAGGTCTGGATGAGCAGTTCTTC.

The genes are TRBV11-3 and TRBJ2-7; D unclear. Germline CDR1 SGHNT, CDR2 YENEEA. V lost 1 base and J 2 bases, leaving 15 bases between the germline ends. This CDR3 spans 16 amino acids. CDR3 in DNA: TGTGCCAGCAGCTTAGGCACAGCCAATGTTGCCTACGAGCAGTACGTC. This gives the protein CASSLGTANVAYEQYV.

This chain links TRBV20-1 with TRBJ2-7, with D possibly being TRBD2 (6 bases). The germline V and J ends were trimmed by 1 base and 0 bases, with 13 bases remaining between them. CDR3 length: 15 amino acids. Germline assignment: CDR1 DFQATT and CDR2 SNEGSKA (reference sequence). The CDR3 nucleotides are TGCAGTGCTAGAGTTCTAGCGCTGAGCTCCTACGAGCAGTACTTC. This gives the protein CSARVLALSSYEQYF.

The chain is built from TRBV6-2 or TRBV6-3 and TRBJ2-3; 8 nucleotides match TRBD1. CDR1 MNHEY and CDR2 SVGEGT come from the germline V gene. Losses at the gene ends were 0 bases for V and 2 bases for J; bases not matched to a gene: 10. The CDR3 runs 18 residues. The CDR3 is CASSYSVRQGTDTDTQYF. In nucleotides, the CDR3 is TGTGCCAGCAGTTACTCGGTGCGACAGGGGACCGACACAGATACGCAGTATTTT.

This chain links TRBV2 with TRBJ1-2; D not certain. The CDR3 covers 12 residues. V was pared by 7 bases and J by 4 bases, with 10 bases between. Germline CDR1 and CDR2: SNHLY and FYNNEI. CDR3 sequence (DNA): TGTGCCAGCATTGGGAGTCGCTATGGCTACACCTTC. Protein sequence: CASIGSRYGYTF. Variable domain in full (rest from reference TRBV2 and TRBJ1-2): EPEVTQTPSHQVTQMGQEVILRCVPISNHLYFYWYRQILGQKVEFLVSFYNNEISEKSEIFDDQFSVERPDGSNFTLKIRSTKLEDSAMYFCASIGSRYGYTFGSGTRLTVV.

Only a few counts were recorded for this clonotype. The chain has TRBV27 and TRBJ2-1; TRBD2 aligns across 7 bases. The V gene end was trimmed by 7 bases and the J gene end by 7 bases; junction bases not matched to a gene: 10. Germline values: CDR1 MNHEY, CDR2 SMNVEV (reference sequence). CDR3 size: 14 residues. The CDR3 DNA sequence: TGTGCCAGCACCTCGGGGGGACCAGGGAATGAGCAGTTCTTC. It codes for CASTSGGPGNEQFF.

This clonotype has more than one count but fewer than ten. The chain recombines TRBV6-4 with TRBJ2-1; TRBD2 is a possible D gene (7 bases). The CDR3 contains 16 residues. Germline V gene data show CDR1 as MRHNA and CDR2 as SNTAGT. V lost 5 bases, J lost 8 bases, and 22 bases lay in between. DNA for the CDR3: TGTGCCAGCAGTTTGGGGGTTCTAGGGGGGGCTGATGAGCAGTTCTTC. Residues: CASSLGVLGGADEQFF.

The chain recombines TRBV3-1 with TRBJ1-4, with D tentatively TRBD1 (5 bases). Between the trimmed V and J ends, which lost 4 bases and 4 bases, there was a span of 16 bases. The CDR3 covers 16 residues. CDR1 is LGHDT, CDR2 YNNKEL, per germline (reference sequence). In DNA, the CDR3 is TGTGCCAGCAGCCTTTCACCGACAGCGAATAATGAAAAACTGTTTTTT. It yields the protein CASSLSPTANNEKLFF. Full variable domain (rest looked up from reference TRBV3-1 and TRBJ1-4): DTAVSQTPKYLVTQMGNDKSIKCEQNLGHDTMYWYKQDSKKFLKIMFSYNNKELIINETVPNRFSPKSPDKAHLNLHINSLELGDSAVYFCASSLSPTANNEKLFFGSGTQLSVL.